The sequence of this TCR beta chain was determined in a study of human T cells and chemical hapten exposure. Study-level information: Slight differences in pooled library volume were the main source of varying TCR yields across samples.

Time point described: patch test 3, about 24 weeks after DPC sensitization. Treatment indicated: therapeutic diphenylcyclopropenone sensitization with weekly scalp DPC. The germline V gene encodes CDR1 SQVTM and CDR2 ANQGSEA. This CDR3 contains 13 residues. V lost 4 bases, J lost 0 bases, and 6 bases lay in between. TCRdb processed the RACE reads anew with MiXCR; each CDR3 protein has one entry. This table holds about 190,000 distinct CDR3 sequences, around 25% found once. The table lists this clonotype with a few counts. This receptor was taken from a woman aged 40 to 50 with alopecia areata. Some clones in this sample may be carry-over from other donors' samples. The V gene is TRBV29-1, the J gene TRBJ2-2; tentatively, D is TRBD2 (5 bases). The sample here was whole blood, taken in connection with sensitization to the hapten diphenylcyclopropenone (DPC). The CDR3 protein is CSVVGANTGELFF. CDR3 coding DNA: TGCAGCGTTGTGGGAGCGAACACCGGGGAGCTGTTTTTT.